One and the same sample provided the 11 T cell receptor beta chains below, sequenced in a study of T cell changes during pregnancy in multiple sclerosis. TCRdb keeps only in-frame clones here, not all; method: immunoSEQ multiplex PCR. The table lists approximately 130,000 clones, about 95% of them singletons. The source was peripheral blood, collected after pregnancy. These receptors originate from a female donor with multiple sclerosis, enrolled in a pregnancy study.

The chain joins TRBV5-1 to TRBJ2-2; possible D gene TRBD2, 5 bases. Trimming stripped 1 base from V and 0 bases from J, with 10 bases between. This CDR3 spans 16 amino acids. From germline, CDR1 is SGHRS and CDR2 YFSETQ. The CDR3 coding sequence is TGCGCCAGCAGCTTGAAAGTTAGCGCGAACACCGGGGAGCTGTTTTTT. Translating it yields CASSLKVSANTGELFF.

The CDR3 DNA is TGCGCCAGCAGCCAAGGAGGAGCAATCTACGAGCAGTACTTC. Translated: CASSQGGAIYEQYF. This sequence joins TRBV4-1 and TRBJ2-7; no firm D call. V was pared by 1 base and J by 3 bases, with 10 bases between. Germline CDR1 reads MGHRA; CDR2 reads YSYEKL. This CDR3 contains 14 residues.

The chain links TRBV28 to TRBJ2-3; 8 nucleotides agree with TRBD1. Germline V CDR1 and CDR2: MDHEN, SYDVKM. The CDR3 has 14 residues. Trimming cost V 3 bases and J 5 bases; bases outside gene matches: 4. CDR3 nucleotides: TGTGCCAGCAGTTTGCCAGGGGGCGGAGATACGCAGTATTTT. It codes for CASSLPGGGDTQYF. Full variable domain (remainder filled in from reference TRBV28 and TRBJ2-3): DVKVTQSSRYLVKRTGEKVFLECVQDMDHENMFWYRQDPGLGLRLIYFSYDVKMKEKGDIPEGYSVSREKKERFSLILESASTNQTSMYLCASSLPGGGDTQYFGPGTRLTVL.

The chain recombines TRBV7-8 with TRBJ2-1; 9 nucleotides agree with TRBD2. Per germline, CDR1 SGHVS and CDR2 FQNEAQ. This CDR3 spans 16 amino acids. V dropped 1 base and J dropped 2; count of bases not matched to a gene: 3. The CDR3 DNA is TGTGCCAGCAGCTTAGATAGCGGGAGTACCTACAATGAGCAGTTCTTC. Translation gives CASSLDSGSTYNEQFF.

This clone was counted a single time. The chain couples TRBV10-3 to TRBJ2-3; 8 nucleotides match TRBD2. Germline assignment: CDR1 ENHRY and CDR2 SYGVKD. With V trimmed by 5 bases and J by 5 bases, 9 bases remained unmatched. The CDR3 sequence is 15 residues long. CDR3 nucleotides: TGTGCCATCAGTTCGACTAGCGCTTCGGGAGATACGCAGTATTTT. It yields the protein CAISSTSASGDTQYF.

The genes are TRBV30 and TRBJ2-7; no clear D. The V end was cut by 4 bases, the J end by 2 bases, with 15 bases between. Germline values: CDR1 GTSNPN, CDR2 SVGIG (reference sequence). The CDR3 contains 14 residues. As DNA, the CDR3 is TGTGCCTGGAAAAGCAGGATCACGGCCTACGAGCAGTACTTC. Amino acids: CAWKSRITAYEQYF.

The rearrangement joins TRBV28 to TRBJ1-5; 8 positions agree with TRBD1. This CDR3 region has 15 residues. V dropped 2 bases and J dropped 4; count of bases not matched to a gene: 4. Per germline, CDR1 MDHEN and CDR2 SYDVKM. The CDR3 nucleotides are TGTGCCAGCAGTTTACCAGGGGGCGCGAATCAGCCCCAGCATTTT. Protein sequence: CASSLPGGANQPQHF.

The chain recombines TRBV10-3 with TRBJ2-7; TRBD2 is a possible D gene (6 bases). This CDR3 has 12 residues. Germline V CDR1 and CDR2: ENHRY, SYGVKD. The ends were cut back, 0 bases at V and 6 bases at J, with 6 bases in the middle. For the CDR3, the DNA is TGTGCCATCAGTGAGTCCGGGGGCGAGCAGTACTTC. It specifies CAISESGGEQYF.

The chain couples TRBV28 to TRBJ2-7; tentatively, D is TRBD1 (5 bases). V was cut by 5 bases and J by 0 bases, with 11 bases left in between. CDR3 length: 14 residues. The germline V gene encodes CDR1 MDHEN and CDR2 SYDVKM. This CDR3 reads CASSGQESSYEQYF. Written as DNA, the CDR3 is TGTGCCAGCAGTGGACAAGAGAGCTCCTACGAGCAGTACTTC.

Of note for this clone: The junction shows a germline mismatch at one end, possibly a read error. The chain links TRBV10-3 to TRBJ2-7; 9 bases agree with TRBD2. The CDR3 extends over 15 amino acids. Germline V gene lookup returns CDR1 ENHRY and CDR2 SYGVKD. The CDR3 reads CAISLGLALSSEQYF. As DNA, the CDR3 is TGTGCCATCTCCCTGGGACTAGCCCTATCCTCCGAGCAGTACTTC.

The rearrangement links TRBV5-4 to TRBJ2-1; D possibly corresponds to TRBD2 (6 bases). The CDR3 length is 14 residues. Germline values: CDR1 SGHNT, CDR2 YYREEE (reference sequence). Between the trimmed V and J ends, which lost 5 bases and 1 base, there was a span of 10 bases. DNA of the CDR3: TGTGCCAGCAGGGATAGCGGATCCTACAATGAGCAGTTCTTC. It specifies CASRDSGSYNEQFF.